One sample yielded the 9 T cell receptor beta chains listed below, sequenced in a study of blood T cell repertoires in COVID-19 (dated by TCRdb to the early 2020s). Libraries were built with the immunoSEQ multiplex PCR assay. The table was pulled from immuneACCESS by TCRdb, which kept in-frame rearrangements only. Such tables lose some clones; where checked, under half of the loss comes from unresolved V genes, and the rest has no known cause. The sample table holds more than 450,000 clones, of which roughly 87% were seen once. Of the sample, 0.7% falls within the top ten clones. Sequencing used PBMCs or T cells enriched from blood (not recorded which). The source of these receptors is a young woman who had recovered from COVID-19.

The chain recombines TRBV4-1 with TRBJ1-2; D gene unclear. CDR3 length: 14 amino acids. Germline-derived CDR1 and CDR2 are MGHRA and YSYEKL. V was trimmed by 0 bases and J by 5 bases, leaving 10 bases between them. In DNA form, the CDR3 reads TGCGCCAGCAGCCAAGAACAGACAAATTATGGCTACACCTTC. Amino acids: CASSQEQTNYGYTF.

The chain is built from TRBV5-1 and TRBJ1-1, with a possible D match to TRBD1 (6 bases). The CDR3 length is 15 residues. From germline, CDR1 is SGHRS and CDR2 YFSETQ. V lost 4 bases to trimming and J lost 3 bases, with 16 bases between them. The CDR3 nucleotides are TGCGCCAGCAGCCTACGCTTAGGACAGTACACTGAAGCTTTCTTT. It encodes CASSLRLGQYTEAFF.

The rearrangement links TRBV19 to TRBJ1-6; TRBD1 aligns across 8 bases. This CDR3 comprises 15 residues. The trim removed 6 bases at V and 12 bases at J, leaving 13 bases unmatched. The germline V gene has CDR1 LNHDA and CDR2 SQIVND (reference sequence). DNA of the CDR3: TGTGCCAGTAGACCGGGACAGGAAAAAACTTTACCCCTCCACTTT. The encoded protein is CASRPGQEKTLPLHF.

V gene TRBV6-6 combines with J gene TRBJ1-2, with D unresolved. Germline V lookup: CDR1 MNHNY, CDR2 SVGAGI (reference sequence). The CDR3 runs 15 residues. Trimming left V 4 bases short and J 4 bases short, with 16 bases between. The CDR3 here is CASSSGWRRSYGYTF. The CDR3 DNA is TGTGCCAGCAGTTCCGGTTGGAGAAGGTCCTATGGCTACACCTTC.

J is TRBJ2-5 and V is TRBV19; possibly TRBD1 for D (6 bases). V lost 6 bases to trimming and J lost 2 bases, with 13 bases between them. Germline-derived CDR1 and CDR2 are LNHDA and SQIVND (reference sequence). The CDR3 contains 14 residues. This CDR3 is CASSPGQLQETQYF. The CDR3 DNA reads TGTGCCAGTAGCCCTGGACAGTTACAAGAGACCCAGTACTTC. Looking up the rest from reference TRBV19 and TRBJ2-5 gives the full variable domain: DGGITQSPKYLFRKEGQNVTLSCEQNLNHDAMYWYRQDPGQGLRLIYYSQIVNDFQKGDIAEGYSVSREKKESFPLTVTSAQKNPTAFYLCASSPGQLQETQYFGPGTRLLVL.

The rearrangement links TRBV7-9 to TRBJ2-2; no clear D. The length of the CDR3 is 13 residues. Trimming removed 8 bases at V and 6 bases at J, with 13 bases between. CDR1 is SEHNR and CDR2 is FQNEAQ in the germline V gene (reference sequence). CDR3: CASQALGPGELFF. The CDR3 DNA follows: TGTGCCAGCCAGGCGTTGGGCCCCGGGGAGCTGTTTTTT.

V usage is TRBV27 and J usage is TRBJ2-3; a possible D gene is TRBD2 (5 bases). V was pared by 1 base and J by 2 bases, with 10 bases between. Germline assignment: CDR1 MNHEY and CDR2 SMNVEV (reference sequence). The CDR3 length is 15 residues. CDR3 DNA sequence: TGTGCCAGCAGTTTATACGACGGGGACACAGATACGCAGTATTTT. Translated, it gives CASSLYDGDTDTQYF.

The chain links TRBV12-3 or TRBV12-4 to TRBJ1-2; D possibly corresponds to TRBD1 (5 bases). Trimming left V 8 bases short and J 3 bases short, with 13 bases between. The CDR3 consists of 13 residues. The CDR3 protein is CASRTDSDYGYTF. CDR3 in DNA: TGTGCCAGCCGGACCGACAGTGACTATGGCTACACCTTC.

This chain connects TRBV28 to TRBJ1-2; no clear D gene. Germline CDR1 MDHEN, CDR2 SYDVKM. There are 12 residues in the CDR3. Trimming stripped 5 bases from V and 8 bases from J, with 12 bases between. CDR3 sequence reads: CASSRSDGGYTF. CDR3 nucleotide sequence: TGTGCCAGCAGTAGGTCCGACGGGGGCTACACCTTC.